This T cell receptor beta chain stems from a study of T cell clonotyping in hematopoietic cell transplantation. The method was immunoSEQ multiplex PCR; TCRdb's version includes in-frame clones alone and lacks a portion of them. Of 30,000 or so clones in the sample, around 90% are singletons; the top ten hold about 10%. This clone was seen just once. Trimming shortened V by 0 bases and J by 1 base, and 9 bases separated the two germline ends. CDR1 and CDR2 (germline): SGDLS, YYNGEE. This CDR3 is 15 amino acids long. The TCR sequence derives from a female patient aged 45-60 years who had an allogeneic stem cell transplant from a related donor, so the T cells may come from the graft donor. Some clones in this sample may be carry-over from other donors' samples. The material was PBMCs, obtained 100 days after allogeneic stem cell transplant. The V call is TRBV9, the J call TRBJ2-3; D gene uncertain. DNA for the CDR3: TGTGCCAGCAGCGTAGAAAGCGCTGGCACAGATACGCAGTATTTT. This encodes CASSVESAGTDTQYF.